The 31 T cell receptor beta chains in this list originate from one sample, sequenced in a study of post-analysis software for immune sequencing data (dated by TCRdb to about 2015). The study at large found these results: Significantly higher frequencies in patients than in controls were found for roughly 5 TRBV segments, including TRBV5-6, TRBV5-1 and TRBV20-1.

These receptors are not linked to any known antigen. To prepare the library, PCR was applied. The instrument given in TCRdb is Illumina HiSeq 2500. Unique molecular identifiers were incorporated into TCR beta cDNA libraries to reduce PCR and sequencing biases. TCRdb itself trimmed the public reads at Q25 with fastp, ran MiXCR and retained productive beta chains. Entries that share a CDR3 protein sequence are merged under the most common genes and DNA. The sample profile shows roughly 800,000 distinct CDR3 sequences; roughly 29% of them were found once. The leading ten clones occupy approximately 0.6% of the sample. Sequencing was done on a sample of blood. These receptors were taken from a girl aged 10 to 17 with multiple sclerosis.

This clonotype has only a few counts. The CDR3 is CASSPGQRTYEQYF. The CDR3 nucleotides are TGCGCCAGCAGCCCGGGACAGAGAACCTACGAGCAGTACTTC. This rearrangement joins TRBV4-3 to TRBJ2-7, with 7 bases aligning to TRBD1. V shed 4 bases and J 2 bases; nucleotides not matched to a gene: 5. This CDR3 region has 14 residues. Germline values: CDR1 LGHNA, CDR2 YSLEER.

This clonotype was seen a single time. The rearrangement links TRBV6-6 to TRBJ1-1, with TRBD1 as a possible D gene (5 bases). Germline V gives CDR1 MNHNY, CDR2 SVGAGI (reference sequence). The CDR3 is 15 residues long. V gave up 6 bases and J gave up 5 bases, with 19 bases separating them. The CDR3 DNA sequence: TGTGCCAGCAGCGACCTCCATGGGGCGAGGACTGAAGCTTTCTTT. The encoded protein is CASSDLHGARTEAFF.

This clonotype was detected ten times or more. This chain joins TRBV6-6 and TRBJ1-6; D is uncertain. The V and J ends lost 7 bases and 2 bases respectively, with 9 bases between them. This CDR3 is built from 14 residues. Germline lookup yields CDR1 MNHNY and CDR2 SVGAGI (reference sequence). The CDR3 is CASIAQTYNSPLHF. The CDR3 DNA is TGTGCCAGCATCGCCCAGACCTATAATTCACCCCTCCACTTT.

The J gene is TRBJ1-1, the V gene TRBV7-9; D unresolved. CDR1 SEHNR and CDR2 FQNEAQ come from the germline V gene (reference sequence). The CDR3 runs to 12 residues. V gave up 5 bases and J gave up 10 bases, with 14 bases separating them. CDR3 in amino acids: CASSTPGWRAFF. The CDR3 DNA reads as TGTGCCAGCAGCACACCAGGTTGGAGAGCTTTCTTT.

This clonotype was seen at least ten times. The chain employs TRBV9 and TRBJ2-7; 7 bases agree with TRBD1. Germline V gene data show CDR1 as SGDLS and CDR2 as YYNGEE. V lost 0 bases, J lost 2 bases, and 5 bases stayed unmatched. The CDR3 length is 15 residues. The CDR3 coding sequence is TGTGCCAGCAGCGTAGGTACAGGGGTTCCCTACGAGCAGTACTTC. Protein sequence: CASSVGTGVPYEQYF.

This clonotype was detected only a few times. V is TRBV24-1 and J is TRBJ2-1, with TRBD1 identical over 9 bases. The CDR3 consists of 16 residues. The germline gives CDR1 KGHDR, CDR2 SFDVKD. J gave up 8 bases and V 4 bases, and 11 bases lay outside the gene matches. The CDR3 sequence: CATSDYTTGQGDEQFF. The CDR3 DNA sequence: TGTGCCACCAGTGACTATACCACGGGACAGGGCGATGAGCAGTTCTTC.

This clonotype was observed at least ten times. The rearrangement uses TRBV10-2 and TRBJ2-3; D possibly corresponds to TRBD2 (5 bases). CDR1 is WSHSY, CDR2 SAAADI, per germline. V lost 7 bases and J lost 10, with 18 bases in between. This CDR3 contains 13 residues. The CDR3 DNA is TGCGCCAGCATAGCTAGCCCAGGTTCATCGCAGTATTTT. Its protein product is CASIASPGSSQYF.

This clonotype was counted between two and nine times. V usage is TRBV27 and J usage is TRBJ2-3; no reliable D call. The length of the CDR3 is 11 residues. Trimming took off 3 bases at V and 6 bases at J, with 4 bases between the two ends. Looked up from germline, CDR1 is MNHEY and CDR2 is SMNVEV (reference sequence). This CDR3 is CASSFDDTQYF. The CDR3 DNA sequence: TGTGCCAGCAGTTTTGACGATACGCAGTATTTT.

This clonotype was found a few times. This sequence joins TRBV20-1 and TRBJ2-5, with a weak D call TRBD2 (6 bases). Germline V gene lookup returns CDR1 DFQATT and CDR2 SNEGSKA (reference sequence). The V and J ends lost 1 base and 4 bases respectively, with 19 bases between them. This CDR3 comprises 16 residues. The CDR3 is CSARGFRDLGGETQYF. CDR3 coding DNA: TGCAGTGCTAGAGGCTTCCGGGACCTCGGGGGAGAGACCCAGTACTTC.

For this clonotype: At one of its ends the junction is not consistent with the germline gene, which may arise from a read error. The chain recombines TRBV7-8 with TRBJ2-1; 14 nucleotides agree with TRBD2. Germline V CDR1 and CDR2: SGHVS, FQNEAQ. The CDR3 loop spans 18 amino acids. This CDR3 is CGSSYGLAGGPRYNEQFF. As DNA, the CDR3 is TGTGGCAGCAGTTACGGACTAGCGGGAGGCCCCCGGTACAATGAGCAGTTCTTC.

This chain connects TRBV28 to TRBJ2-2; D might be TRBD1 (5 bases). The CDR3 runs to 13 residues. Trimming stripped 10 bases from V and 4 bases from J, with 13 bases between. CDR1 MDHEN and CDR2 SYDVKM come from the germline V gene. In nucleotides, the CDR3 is TGTGCCATCTCAGGGTCGGGCACCGGGGAGCTGTTTTTT. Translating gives CAISGSGTGELFF.

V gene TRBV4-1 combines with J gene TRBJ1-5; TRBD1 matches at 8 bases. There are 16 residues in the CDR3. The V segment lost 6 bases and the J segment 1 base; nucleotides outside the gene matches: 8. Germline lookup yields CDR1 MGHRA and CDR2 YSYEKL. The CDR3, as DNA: TGCGCCAGCAGGACAATACAGGGGGGAAGCAATCAGCCCCAGCATTTT. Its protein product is CASRTIQGGSNQPQHF.

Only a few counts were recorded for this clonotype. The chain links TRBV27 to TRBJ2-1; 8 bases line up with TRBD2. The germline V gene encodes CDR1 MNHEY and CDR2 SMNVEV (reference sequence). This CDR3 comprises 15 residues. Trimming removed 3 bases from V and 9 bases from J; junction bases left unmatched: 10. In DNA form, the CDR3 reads TGTGCCAGCAGTTTGGTGGGACTAGTACAGGGTGAGCAGTTCTTC. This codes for CASSLVGLVQGEQFF.

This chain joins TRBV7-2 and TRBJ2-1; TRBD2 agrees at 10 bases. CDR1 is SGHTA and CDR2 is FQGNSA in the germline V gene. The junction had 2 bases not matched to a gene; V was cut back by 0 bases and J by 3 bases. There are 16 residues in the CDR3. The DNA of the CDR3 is TGTGCCAGCAGCTTAGCCAGCGGGAGGGGCTACAATGAGCAGTTCTTC. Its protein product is CASSLASGRGYNEQFF.

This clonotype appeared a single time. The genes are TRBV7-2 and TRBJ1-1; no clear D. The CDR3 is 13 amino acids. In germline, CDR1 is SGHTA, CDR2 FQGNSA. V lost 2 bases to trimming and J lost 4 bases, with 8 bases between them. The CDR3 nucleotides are TGTGCCAGCAGCTTAAGGCAGACCACTGAAGCTTTCTTT. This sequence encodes CASSLRQTTEAFF.

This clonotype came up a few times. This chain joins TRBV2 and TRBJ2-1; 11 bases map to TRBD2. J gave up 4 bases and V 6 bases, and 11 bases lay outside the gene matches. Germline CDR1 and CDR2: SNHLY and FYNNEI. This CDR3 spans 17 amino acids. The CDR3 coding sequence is TGTGCCAGCAGACGATTAGGGACTAGCGGAATATACAATGAGCAGTTCTTC. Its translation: CASRRLGTSGIYNEQFF.

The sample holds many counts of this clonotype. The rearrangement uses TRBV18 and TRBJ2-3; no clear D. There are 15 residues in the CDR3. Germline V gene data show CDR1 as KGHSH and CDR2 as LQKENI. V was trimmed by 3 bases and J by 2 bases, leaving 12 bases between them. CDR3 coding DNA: TGTGCCAGCTCACCTAATCTCCTGAACACAGATACGCAGTATTTT. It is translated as CASSPNLLNTDTQYF.

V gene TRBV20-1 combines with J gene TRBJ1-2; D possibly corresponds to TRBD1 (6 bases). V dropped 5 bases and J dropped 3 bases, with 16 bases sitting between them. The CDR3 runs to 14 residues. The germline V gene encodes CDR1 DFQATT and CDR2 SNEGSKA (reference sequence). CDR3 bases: TGCAGTGCTGAGGCTGAAGGACAGCACTATGGCTACACCTTC. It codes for CSAEAEGQHYGYTF.

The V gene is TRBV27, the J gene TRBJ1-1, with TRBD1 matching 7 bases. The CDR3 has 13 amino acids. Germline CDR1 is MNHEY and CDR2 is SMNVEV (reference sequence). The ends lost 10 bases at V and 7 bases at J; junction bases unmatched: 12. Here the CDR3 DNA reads TGTGCCACACAGAGAAGGGGGCGGGATGAAGCTTTCTTT. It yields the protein CATQRRGRDEAFF.

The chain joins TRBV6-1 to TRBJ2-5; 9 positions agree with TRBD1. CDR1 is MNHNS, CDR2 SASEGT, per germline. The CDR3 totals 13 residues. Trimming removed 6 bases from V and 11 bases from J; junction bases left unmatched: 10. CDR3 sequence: CASRHRGQKEQYF. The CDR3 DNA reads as TGTGCCAGCAGGCACAGGGGGCAGAAAGAGCAGTACTTC.

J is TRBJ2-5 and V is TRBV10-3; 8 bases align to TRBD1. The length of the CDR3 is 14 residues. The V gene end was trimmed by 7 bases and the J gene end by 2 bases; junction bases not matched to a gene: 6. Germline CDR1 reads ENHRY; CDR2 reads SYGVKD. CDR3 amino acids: CAIMGNRGQETQYF. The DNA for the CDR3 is TGTGCCATCATGGGGAACAGGGGGCAAGAGACCCAGTACTTC.

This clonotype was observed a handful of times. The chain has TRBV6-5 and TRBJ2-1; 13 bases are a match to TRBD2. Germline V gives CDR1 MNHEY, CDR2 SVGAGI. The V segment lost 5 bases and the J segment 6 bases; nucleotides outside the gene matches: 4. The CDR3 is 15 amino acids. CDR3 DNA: TGTGCCAGCAGTCAGGGACTAGCGGGGCCCAATGAGCAGTTCTTC. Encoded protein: CASSQGLAGPNEQFF.

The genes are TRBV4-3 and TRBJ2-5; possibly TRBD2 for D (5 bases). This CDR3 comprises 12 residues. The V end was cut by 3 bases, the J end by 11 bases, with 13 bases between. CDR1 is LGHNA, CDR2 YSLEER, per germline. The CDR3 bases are TGCGCCAGCAGCCAGGGAAGCGGAGAGCAGTACTTC. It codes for CASSQGSGEQYF.

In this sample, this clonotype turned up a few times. The CDR3 is CASSSLPILGTEAFF. CDR3 nucleotide sequence: TGTGCCAGCAGTTCCCTACCCATCTTGGGCACTGAAGCTTTCTTT. This chain uses TRBV6-5 with TRBJ1-1; D is undetermined. Between the trimmed V and J ends, which lost 4 bases and 4 bases, there was a span of 16 bases. The CDR3 runs 15 residues. Germline loops: CDR1 MNHEY, CDR2 SVGAGI.

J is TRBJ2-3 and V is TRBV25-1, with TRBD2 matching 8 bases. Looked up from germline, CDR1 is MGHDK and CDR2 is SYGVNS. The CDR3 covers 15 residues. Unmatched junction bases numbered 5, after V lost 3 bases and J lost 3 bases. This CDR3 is CASSDTGGKTDTQYF. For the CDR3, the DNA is TGTGCCAGCAGTGATACGGGAGGGAAGACAGATACGCAGTATTTT.

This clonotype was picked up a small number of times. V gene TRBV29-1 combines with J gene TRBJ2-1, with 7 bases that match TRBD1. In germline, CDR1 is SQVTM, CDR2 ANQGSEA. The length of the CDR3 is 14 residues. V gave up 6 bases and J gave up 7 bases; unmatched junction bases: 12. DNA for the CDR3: TGCAGCGTGCGGACAGGCCAAAGGGGGAATGAGCAGTTCTTC. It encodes CSVRTGQRGNEQFF.

CDR3 nucleotide sequence: TGTGCCAGCAAGGTCCCGACAGGGGTGACAAACGAGCAGTACTTC. Protein: CASKVPTGVTNEQYF. The chain is built from TRBV28 and TRBJ2-7; 8 bases match TRBD1. This CDR3 is built from 15 residues. Trimming at V came to 7 bases and at J to 5 bases, leaving 13 bases not matched to a gene. Germline lookup yields CDR1 MDHEN and CDR2 SYDVKM. Variable domain in full (rest from reference TRBV28 and TRBJ2-7): DVKVTQSSRYLVKRTGEKVFLECVQDMDHENMFWYRQDPGLGLRLIYFSYDVKMKEKGDIPEGYSVSREKKERFSLILESASTNQTSMYLCASKVPTGVTNEQYFGPGTRLTVT.

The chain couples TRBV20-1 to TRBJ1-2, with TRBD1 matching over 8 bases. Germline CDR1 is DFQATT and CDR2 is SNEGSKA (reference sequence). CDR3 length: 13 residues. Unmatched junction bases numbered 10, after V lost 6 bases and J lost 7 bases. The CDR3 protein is CSAQRRQGSGYTF. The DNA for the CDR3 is TGCAGTGCCCAAAGGAGACAGGGGTCTGGCTACACCTTC.

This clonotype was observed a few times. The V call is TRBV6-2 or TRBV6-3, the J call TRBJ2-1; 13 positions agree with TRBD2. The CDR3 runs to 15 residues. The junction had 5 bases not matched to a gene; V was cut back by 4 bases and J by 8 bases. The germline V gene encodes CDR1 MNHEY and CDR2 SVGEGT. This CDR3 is CASSSRLAGGDEQFF. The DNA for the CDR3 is TGTGCCAGCAGTTCCCGACTAGCGGGAGGAGATGAGCAGTTCTTC.

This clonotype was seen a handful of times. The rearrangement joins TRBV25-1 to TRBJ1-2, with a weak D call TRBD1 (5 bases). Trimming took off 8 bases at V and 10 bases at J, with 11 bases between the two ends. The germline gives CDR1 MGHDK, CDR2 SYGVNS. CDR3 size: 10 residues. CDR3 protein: CASGGISYTF. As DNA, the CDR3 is TGTGCCAGCGGGGGGATTTCCTACACCTTC.

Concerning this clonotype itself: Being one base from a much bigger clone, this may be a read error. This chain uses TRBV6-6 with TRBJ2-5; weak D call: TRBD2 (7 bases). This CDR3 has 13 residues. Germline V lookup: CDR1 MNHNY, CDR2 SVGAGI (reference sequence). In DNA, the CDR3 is TGTGCCGGCAGGGGACTACGTCCGGGGGAGCAGTACTTC. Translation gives CAGRGLRPGEQYF.